The 27 T cell receptor beta chains in this list originate from one sample, sequenced in a study of PD-1 blockade in mismatch repair-deficient tumors. Assay used: immunoSEQ multiplex PCR; TCRdb lists only in-frame clones, some missing. The sample includes some 16,000 clones, under 85% of them seen just once. These receptors lack a known antigen. Regarding time point: 10-day in vitro stimulation with candidate neoantigen peptide 5. The sample in question was cells cultured in vitro, obtained from a patient treated with pembrolizumab. Receptors were obtained from an adult with mismatch repair-deficient cancer.

The genes are TRBV11-3 and TRBJ1-6; 7 bases are shared with TRBD1. Trimming cost V 4 bases and J 7 bases; bases outside gene matches: 4. Germline values: CDR1 SGHNT, CDR2 YENEEA. The CDR3 extends over 14 amino acids. The DNA of the CDR3 is TGTGCCAGCAGCTACAGACAGGGCAATTCACCCCTCCACTTT. Translated: CASSYRQGNSPLHF.

As to this clone: One end of the junction is discordant with germline, which a read error may explain. The chain is built from TRBV7-7 and TRBJ2-2; TRBD1 matches 7 bases. The CDR3 extends over 14 amino acids. Germline V gene sequence: CDR1 SSHAT, CDR2 FNYEAQ (reference sequence). Written as DNA, the CDR3 is TGTGCTAGCAGCTTACGGACAGGCCCCGGGGAGCTGTTTTTT. This encodes CASSLRTGPGELFF.

This clone was detected only once. V and J are TRBV7-2 and TRBJ2-3; D may be TRBD2 (5 bases). Germline V gene lookup returns CDR1 SGHTA and CDR2 FQGNSA. CDR3 size: 15 residues. Trimming removed 1 base from V and 0 bases from J, with 8 bases in between. The CDR3 DNA is TGTGCCAGCAGCTTAGAGCGGCTGAGCACAGATACGCAGTATTTT. Protein: CASSLERLSTDTQYF.

The chain is built from TRBV2 and TRBJ2-3, with TRBD1 matching 9 bases. Trimming removed 6 bases from V and 8 bases from J; junction bases left unmatched: 9. The CDR3 runs 14 residues. In germline, CDR1 is SNHLY, CDR2 FYNNEI. Written as DNA, the CDR3 is TGTGCCAGCAGGCTACAGGGGGCGGAGGGTACGCAGTATTTT. This translates into CASRLQGAEGTQYF.

The rearrangement links TRBV7-3 to TRBJ2-3, with D possibly TRBD2 on 6 matching bases. This CDR3 is 15 amino acids long. Germline V lookup: CDR1 SGHTA, CDR2 FQGTGA. Trimming stripped 1 base from V and 4 bases from J, with 12 bases between. CDR3 nucleotides: TGTGCCAGCAGCTTAATGGGCAGGGAGGCAGATACGCAGTATTTT. This sequence encodes CASSLMGREADTQYF.

This rearrangement joins TRBV15 to TRBJ2-7; a possible D gene is TRBD1 (5 bases). From germline, CDR1 is LNHNV and CDR2 YYDKDF (reference sequence). The CDR3 loop spans 13 amino acids. The V end was cut by 3 bases, the J end by 3 bases, with 9 bases between. As DNA, the CDR3 is TGTGCCACCAGCAGGGACAAGGTCTACGAGCAGTACTTC. Its translation: CATSRDKVYEQYF.

The gene calls are TRBV7-2 and TRBJ2-1; 7 bases align to TRBD1. The V gene's germline CDR1 is SGHTA and CDR2 FQGNSA. V dropped 1 base and J dropped 9; count of bases not matched to a gene: 15. This CDR3 spans 17 amino acids. The CDR3: CASSLEGQLPTRSEQFF. CDR3 in DNA: TGTGCCAGCAGCTTAGAGGGACAGCTACCTACTAGATCTGAGCAGTTCTTC.

V gene TRBV6-5 combines with J gene TRBJ1-1; D is unresolved. Germline values: CDR1 MNHEY, CDR2 SVGAGI. Trimming shortened V by 4 bases and J by 5 bases, and 20 bases separated the two germline ends. This CDR3 has 16 amino acids. The CDR3 sequence: CASSSSPRSGVTEAFF. The CDR3 bases are TGTGCCAGCAGTTCCTCTCCCAGATCGGGCGTAACTGAAGCTTTCTTT.

This chain links TRBV7-2 with TRBJ1-5, with D uncertain. Trimming cost V 1 base and J 11 bases, with 9 bases left between them. This CDR3 is built from 12 residues. CDR1 and CDR2 from the germline V gene are SGHTA and FQGNSA. The chain's CDR3 is CASSLGVSTQHF. The CDR3 nucleotides read TGTGCCAGCAGCTTAGGAGTCTCCACCCAGCATTTT.

The chain recombines TRBV19 with TRBJ1-3, with D tentatively TRBD1 (5 bases). CDR1 is LNHDA, CDR2 SQIVND, per germline (reference sequence). This CDR3 comprises 15 residues. V was trimmed by 5 bases and J by 5 bases, leaving 16 bases between them. The CDR3: CASSASGTRRNTIYF. The CDR3 DNA sequence: TGTGCCAGTAGTGCATCCGGGACGAGAAGAAACACCATATATTTT. The whole variable domain, filled in from reference TRBV19 and TRBJ1-3, reads DGGITQSPKYLFRKEGQNVTLSCEQNLNHDAMYWYRQDPGQGLRLIYYSQIVNDFQKGDIAEGYSVSREKKESFPLTVTSAQKNPTAFYLCASSASGTRRNTIYFGEGSWLTVV.

This chain joins TRBV10-2 and TRBJ2-1, with D unresolved. Per the germline V gene, CDR1 is WSHSY and CDR2 is SAAADI. V gave up 8 bases and J gave up 1 base, with 15 bases separating them. The CDR3 consists of 15 residues. The CDR3 region is CASSPSDGSYNEQFF. CDR3 in DNA: TGCGCCAGCTCTCCGTCAGACGGGTCCTACAATGAGCAGTTCTTC.

V is TRBV5-1 and J is TRBJ2-3; 8 bases align to TRBD2. CDR1 and CDR2 (germline): SGHRS, YFSETQ. The length of the CDR3 is 14 residues. J lost 7 bases, V lost 6 bases, and 10 bases had no gene match. In nucleotides, the CDR3 is TGCGCCAGCACAGAGGGACTAGGGCAAAATACGCAGTATTTT. Its translation: CASTEGLGQNTQYF.

In this sample, this clone turned up a few times. This chain uses TRBV30 with TRBJ1-1, with no clear D. CDR1 GTSNPN and CDR2 SVGIG come from the germline V gene (reference sequence). The CDR3 consists of 13 residues. Trimming pared 4 bases from V and 0 bases from J, leaving 9 bases between. CDR3: CAWNVNLNTEAFF. The CDR3 DNA is TGTGCCTGGAACGTCAACCTGAACACTGAAGCTTTCTTT.

This clone has a handful of counts. The chain links TRBV7-2 to TRBJ2-2; D is undetermined. Trimming shortened V by 6 bases and J by 6 bases, and 8 bases separated the two germline ends. Per germline, CDR1 SGHTA and CDR2 FQGNSA. This CDR3 contains 12 residues. The CDR3 DNA follows: TGTGCCAGCAGTTTTAATGCCGGGGAGCTGTTTTTT. Protein sequence: CASSFNAGELFF.

V is TRBV28 and J is TRBJ2-5; D may be TRBD2 (6 bases). TRBJ2-7 matches the DNA end more closely, so the J call is doubtful. Per germline, CDR1 MDHEN and CDR2 SYDVKM. The CDR3 extends over 13 amino acids. The DNA for the CDR3 is TGTGCCAGGAGGTGGCGGGGCCCCAACGAGCAGTACTTC. It codes for CARRWRGPNEQYF.

This rearrangement joins TRBV27 to TRBJ2-3; TRBD2 agrees at 9 bases. This CDR3 spans 14 amino acids. Germline values: CDR1 MNHEY, CDR2 SMNVEV (reference sequence). Trimming at V came to 7 bases and at J to 3 bases, leaving 5 bases not matched to a gene. The CDR3 sequence is CASNSGRMTDTQYF. The CDR3 region has the DNA TGTGCCAGCAATAGCGGGAGAATGACAGATACGCAGTATTTT.

V and J are TRBV5-1 and TRBJ2-1; D possibly matches TRBD1 or TRBD2 (6 bases each). Trimming cost V 4 bases and J 5 bases, with 13 bases left between them. Germline CDR1 reads SGHRS; CDR2 reads YFSETQ. This CDR3 spans 14 amino acids. As DNA, the CDR3 is TGCGCCAGCAGCCTCTACCGGGGGCACAATGAGCAGTTCTTC. Protein sequence: CASSLYRGHNEQFF.

The chain combines TRBV5-5 with TRBJ2-7; D ambiguous. V was trimmed by 7 bases and J by 0 bases, leaving 17 bases between them. Germline loops: CDR1 SGHKS, CDR2 YYEKEE (reference sequence). The CDR3 is made up of 15 amino acids. For the CDR3, the DNA is TGTGCCAGCGGGATAGGGCCTGATTTCTCCTACGAGCAGTACTTC. Translated: CASGIGPDFSYEQYF.

The chain links TRBV23-1 to TRBJ2-4, with a possible D match to TRBD2 (6 bases). TRBV23-1 is classed as an ORF, of uncertain function. The V gene lost 0 bases and the J gene lost 9 bases, with 15 bases spanning the gap. The CDR3 has 15 residues. CDR3 region: CASSQSTGAGGIQYF. The CDR3 DNA reads TGCGCCAGCAGTCAATCTACGGGAGCGGGCGGCATTCAGTACTTC.

This clone was counted a single time. This chain uses TRBV1 with TRBJ2-3; the table's D gene call, TRBD2, was not cross checked with the DNA. TRBV1 is recorded as a pseudogene. This CDR3 contains 16 residues. CDR3 sequence: CTSSQGGSWSGDTQYF. In DNA form, the CDR3 reads TGCACCAGCAGCCAAGGGGGAAGTTGGAGCGGAGATACGCAGTATTTT.

V usage is TRBV27 and J usage is TRBJ1-1; a weak D match, TRBD1 (5 bases). The CDR3 totals 15 residues. Germline V gene data show CDR1 as MNHEY and CDR2 as SMNVEV (reference sequence). V lost 1 base, J lost 4 bases, and 13 bases lay in between. The CDR3 nucleotides read TGTGCCAGCAGTTTATGGGGGGTCGCAGGCACTGAAGCTTTCTTT. It encodes CASSLWGVAGTEAFF.

Within the sample, this clone is medium-sized (0.01 to 0.1%). The DNA of the CDR3 is TGTGCCAGCAGCGAGAGCGGGACCTACTACGAGCAGTACTTC. Protein sequence: CASSESGTYYEQYF. The chain couples TRBV13 to TRBJ2-7, with 7 bases matching TRBD2. V was clipped by 5 bases and J by 3 bases; unmatched bases: 7. Germline V lookup: CDR1 PRHDT, CDR2 FYEKMQ (reference sequence). This CDR3 region has 14 residues.

The chain uses TRBV15 and TRBJ2-1; TRBD2 aligns across 11 bases. With 1 base clipped from V and 3 bases from J, the junction kept 2 bases outside the gene matches. The CDR3 covers 16 residues. Germline V gene lookup returns CDR1 LNHNV and CDR2 YYDKDF (reference sequence). CDR3 sequence: CATSRAGTSGYNEQFF. DNA of the CDR3: TGTGCCACCAGCAGAGCCGGGACTAGCGGCTACAATGAGCAGTTCTTC.

The rearrangement links TRBV27 to TRBJ2-6; TRBD1 agrees at 9 bases. The germline CDR1 and CDR2 sequences are MNHEY and SMNVEV (reference sequence). V was pared by 5 bases and J by 1 base, with 3 bases of the junction left unmatched. The CDR3 is 16 amino acids. CDR3 in DNA: TGTGCCAGCAGTCCGGGACAGGGATCTGGGGCCAACGTCCTGACTTTC. Protein: CASSPGQGSGANVLTF. The full variable domain, completed using reference TRBV27 and TRBJ2-6, is EAQVTQNPRYLITVTGKKLTVTCSQNMNHEYMSWYRQDPGLGLRQIYYSMNVEVTDKGDVPEGYKVSRKEKRNFPLILESPSPNQTSLYFCASSPGQGSGANVLTFGAGSRLTVL.

V is TRBV19 and J is TRBJ2-1, with D possibly TRBD1 on 6 matching bases. V shed 5 bases and J shed 7 bases, with 24 bases lying between them. The CDR3 is made up of 17 amino acids. Germline V gene lookup returns CDR1 LNHDA and CDR2 SQIVND (reference sequence). The CDR3 reads CASSPLLTGREWNEQFF. The CDR3 coding sequence is TGTGCCAGTAGTCCTCTCCTTACAGGGAGAGAATGGAATGAGCAGTTCTTC.

V usage is TRBV5-4 and J usage is TRBJ2-7, with 9 bases fitting TRBD1. The ends lost 5 bases at V and 5 bases at J; junction bases unmatched: 5. The length of the CDR3 is 13 residues. Germline CDR1 SGHNT, CDR2 YYREEE (reference sequence). Here the CDR3 reads CASSFTGGNEQYF. The CDR3 region has the DNA TGTGCCAGCAGTTTTACAGGGGGCAACGAGCAGTACTTC.

The rearrangement joins TRBV28 to TRBJ1-2; D is undetermined. Germline CDR1 reads MDHEN; CDR2 reads SYDVKM. The CDR3 sequence is 14 residues long. The germline V and J ends were trimmed by 3 bases and 8 bases, with 16 bases remaining between them. CDR3 sequence: CASSLAGGNGGYTF. DNA of the CDR3: TGTGCCAGCAGTTTGGCCGGTGGAAATGGGGGCTACACCTTC.